What follows describes a single T cell receptor beta chain. Its target is unknown. This CDR3 is 15 amino acids long. With 6 bases removed from V and 1 base from J, the gap between germline ends came to 16 bases. CDR1 and CDR2 (germline): DFQATT, SNEGSKA (reference sequence). The sample belongs to a study of regulatory T cells in long-lasting Graves disease. As for the study in general: More than 5 years of antithyroid drugs with positive TSH receptor antibodies defined persistent Graves' disease.

General study points: Persistent disease preferred TRBV28, TRBJ1-2 and TRBJ2-5; new disease, TRBV20-1 and TRBJ2-1. TCR diversity in persistent Graves' patients was below that of newly diagnosed ones.

Time point noted: persistent/refractory GD, antithyroid drugs over 5 years with positive TRAb. The TCR library used RNA extracted from PBMCs. Tubes containing EDTA received roughly 9 milliliters of drawn peripheral blood. Through Arm-PCR of CDR3 regions and iRepertoire HTBI primers, TCR beta libraries were built. MiXCR was run by TCRdb on the multiplex PCR reads, yielding one entry per CDR3 protein. This table holds roughly 500,000 distinct CDR3 sequences, about 20% found once. The chain links TRBV20-1 to TRBJ2-1; D is perhaps TRBD2 (5 bases). This receptor was identified in a female donor with Graves disease. The sequencing used peripheral blood mononuclear cells (PBMCs), collected when the disease was refractory, from a patient treated with antithyroid drugs. The CDR3 region is CSAPSSEGSYNEQFF. The CDR3 nucleotides are TGCAGTGCCCCCTCCAGTGAGGGTTCCTACAATGAGCAGTTCTTC.